Below are 5 T cell receptor beta chains sequenced from a single sample in a study of blood T cell repertoires in COVID-19. The protocol was immunoSEQ multiplex PCR, while the TCRdb copy is restricted to in-frame clones and leaves out a portion. The sample includes hundreds of thousands of clones, over 75% of them seen just once. The sample comprised peripheral blood. These receptors were collected from a man between 45 and 60 years old with COVID-19, enrolled during active disease.

The CDR3 DNA reads as TGTGCCAGCAGTTACTTAACGCGGGGGAACACCGGGGAGCTGTTTTTT. This sequence encodes CASSYLTRGNTGELFF. The V gene is TRBV6-5, the J gene TRBJ2-2, with D perhaps matching TRBD2 (6 bases). The ends were cut back, 1 base at V and 1 base at J, with 10 bases in the middle. The CDR3 spans 16 residues. Germline V lookup: CDR1 MNHEY, CDR2 SVGAGI.

The chain recombines TRBV6-1 with TRBJ1-2; the D gene is possibly TRBD1 (6 bases). CDR1 MNHNS and CDR2 SASEGT come from the germline V gene. Trimming pared 2 bases from V and 0 bases from J, leaving 10 bases between. The CDR3 is made up of 15 amino acids. The CDR3 sequence is CASSEPGGPNYGYTF. CDR3 DNA sequence: TGTGCCAGCAGTGAACCTGGGGGCCCTAACTATGGCTACACCTTC.

The rearrangement links TRBV2 to TRBJ1-1; maybe TRBD1 (5 bases). Germline lookup yields CDR1 SNHLY and CDR2 FYNNEI. The CDR3 length is 13 residues. Trimming took off 1 base at V and 5 bases at J, with 8 bases between the two ends. CDR3 nucleotides: TGTGCCAGCAGTGAAGAAGCAGGGACTGAAGCTTTCTTT. This codes for CASSEEAGTEAFF.

The J gene is TRBJ1-1, the V gene TRBV20-1; the match to TRBD1 covers 9 bases. The germline gives CDR1 DFQATT, CDR2 SNEGSKA (reference sequence). This CDR3 is built from 10 residues. The CDR3 reads CGTGRTEAFF. Here the CDR3 DNA reads TGCGGGACAGGGCGCACTGAAGCTTTCTTT.

The J gene is TRBJ2-1, the V gene TRBV7-9, with a weak D call TRBD2 (7 bases). The CDR3 spans 15 residues. Trimming pared 5 bases from V and 6 bases from J, leaving 17 bases between. The germline CDR1 and CDR2 sequences are SEHNR and FQNEAQ (reference sequence). The CDR3 DNA reads as TGTGCCAGCAGCCTACAGGGTTCGGGGGGCAATGAGCAGTTCTTC. This codes for CASSLQGSGGNEQFF.